The 5 T cell receptor beta chains in this list originate from one sample, sequenced in a study of human T cells and chemical hapten exposure. Time point of the sample: patch test 3, about 24 weeks after DPC sensitization. Treatment: therapeutic diphenylcyclopropenone sensitization with weekly scalp DPC. TCRdb re-called the RACE reads through MiXCR, storing one row per CDR3 protein. This table holds over 70,000 distinct CDR3 sequences, 11% found once. This sample comprised whole blood, obtained in connection with sensitization to the hapten diphenylcyclopropenone (DPC). The source of these receptors is a woman in her 30s with alopecia areata. Some clones in this sample may be carry-over from other donors' samples.

This clonotype was detected many times. The chain recombines TRBV6-2 or TRBV6-3 with TRBJ2-1; no firm D call. This CDR3 contains 11 residues. Germline loops: CDR1 MNHEY, CDR2 SVGEGT. Trimming took 1 base from V and 10 from J, leaving 5 bases between them. The DNA of the CDR3 is TGTGCCAGCAGTTACTGGCAGGAGCAGTTCTTC. It encodes CASSYWQEQFF.

This chain uses TRBV30 with TRBJ1-1, with 9 bases identical to TRBD1. The trim removed 0 bases at V and 6 bases at J, leaving 5 bases unmatched. Germline assignment: CDR1 GTSNPN and CDR2 SVGIG (reference sequence). The CDR3 has 14 amino acids. The CDR3 DNA is TGTGCCTGGAGTGTACTGGGACAGGGAGCTGAAGCTTTCTTT. It translates to CAWSVLGQGAEAFF.

The CDR3 reads CASSPFQNRGVYGYTF. In nucleotides, the CDR3 is TGTGCCAGCAGCCCGTTTCAAAATCGGGGGGTATATGGCTACACCTTC. This chain connects TRBV11-2 to TRBJ1-2; perhaps TRBD1 as D (5 bases). With 5 bases removed from V and 5 bases from J, the gap between germline ends came to 21 bases. Germline values: CDR1 SGHAT, CDR2 FQNNGV. The CDR3 is 16 amino acids.

This clonotype was picked up many times. The chain employs TRBV29-1 and TRBJ2-1, with D possibly matching TRBD1 (8 bases). There are 14 residues in the CDR3. Between the trimmed V and J ends, which lost 5 bases and 8 bases, there was a span of 19 bases. The V gene's germline CDR1 is SQVTM and CDR2 ANQGSEA. The CDR3 reads CSVRTGGGTDEQFF. In nucleotides, the CDR3 is TGCAGCGTTCGTACAGGGGGAGGGACTGATGAGCAGTTCTTC.

This clonotype was seen at least ten times. The chain couples TRBV11-2 to TRBJ2-6; TRBD1 aligns across 12 bases. Trimming took 5 bases from V and 3 from J; bases not matched to a gene: 5. Germline V gene data show CDR1 as SGHAT and CDR2 as FQNNGV. This CDR3 contains 17 residues. The CDR3 nucleotides read TGTGCCAGCAGCACGGGACAGGGGGCATATGGGGCCAACGTCCTGACTTTC. Translated, it gives CASSTGQGAYGANVLTF.